The 10 T cell receptor beta chains below come from one sample, sequenced in a study of beta chain features in type 1 diabetes. Overall study results and limits: Researchers report that Type 1 diabetes patients had moderately but significantly shorter TCRB CDR3s across all four CD4+ subsets.

For these TCRs, the target antigens are not known. The study reverse transcribed the entire isolated RNA, so it sequenced expressed TCRB transcripts. Clones were sequenced by immunoSEQ multiplex PCR, and TCRdb holds only the in-frame ones, with some missing. The sample lists approximately 57,000 clones; roughly 52% were seen once. The sequencing sample was made of Tregs from blood. Source of these receptors: a woman in her thirties or forties with type 1 diabetes.

This clone appeared a few times. The rearrangement joins TRBV9 to TRBJ2-1, with 10 positions matching TRBD2. V shed 1 base and J 10 bases; nucleotides not matched to a gene: 8. The CDR3 is 15 residues long. Germline CDR1 and CDR2: SGDLS and YYNGEE. The CDR3 coding sequence is TGTGCCAGCAGCGTATTGGCTAGCGGGAGATACGAGCAGTTCTTC. Its translation: CASSVLASGRYEQFF.

The rearrangement joins TRBV5-1 to TRBJ2-5; D remains unclear. The V end lost 3 bases, the J end lost 1 base, and 4 bases lay between the germline ends. CDR1 and CDR2 (germline): SGHRS, YFSETQ. The CDR3 runs 12 residues. The chain's CDR3 is CASSSFQETQYF. In nucleotides, the CDR3 is TGCGCCAGCAGCTCCTTCCAAGAGACCCAGTACTTC.

The chain combines TRBV18 with TRBJ1-5, with a tentative D call TRBD1 (6 bases). CDR3 length: 14 residues. Trimming removed 5 bases from V and 6 bases from J, with 14 bases in between. The germline V gene encodes CDR1 KGHSH and CDR2 LQKENI. Here the CDR3 reads CASSGAGVGQPQHF. CDR3 nucleotide sequence: TGTGCCAGCTCAGGGGCAGGGGTAGGTCAGCCCCAGCATTTT.

This chain joins TRBV7-3 and TRBJ1-2, with D hard to call. Germline CDR1 reads SGHTA; CDR2 reads FQGTGA. The CDR3 spans 13 residues. V was cut by 3 bases and J by 8 bases, with 13 bases left in between. The CDR3 region has the DNA TGTGCCAGCAGCTTGACCGGTCGAGGGGGCTACACCTTC. As protein: CASSLTGRGGYTF.

There are a few counts of this clone. This chain connects TRBV6-5 to TRBJ2-2; D remains unclear. From germline, CDR1 is MNHEY and CDR2 SVGAGI. This CDR3 contains 15 residues. V lost 1 base to trimming and J lost 3 bases, with 9 bases between them. The CDR3 here is CASSYLGSYTGELFF. CDR3 DNA: TGTGCCAGCAGTTACTTGGGCAGCTACACCGGGGAGCTGTTTTTT.

The V gene is TRBV27, the J gene TRBJ2-7; no firm D call. This CDR3 spans 13 amino acids. The germline CDR1 and CDR2 sequences are MNHEY and SMNVEV (reference sequence). The V and J ends lost 5 bases and 0 bases respectively, with 8 bases between them. Written as DNA, the CDR3 is TGTGCCAGCAGTAGGTCGGGCTCCTACGAGCAGTACTTC. This gives the protein CASSRSGSYEQYF.

This clone was picked up a small number of times. CDR3 region: CASSFIGTSLADTQYF. CDR3 sequence (DNA): TGTGCCAGCAGCTTTATAGGGACTAGCTTAGCAGATACGCAGTATTTT. This chain connects TRBV7-2 to TRBJ2-3; TRBD2 aligns across 9 bases. CDR1 and CDR2 from the germline V gene are SGHTA and FQGNSA. The CDR3 sequence is 16 residues long. With 3 bases clipped from V and 4 bases from J, the junction kept 8 bases outside the gene matches.

The chain joins TRBV18 to TRBJ2-1, with D perhaps matching TRBD1 (6 bases). The V end was cut by 2 bases, the J end by 3 bases, with 11 bases between. The CDR3 spans 15 residues. Germline V gene data show CDR1 as KGHSH and CDR2 as LQKENI. In nucleotides, the CDR3 is TGTGCCAGCTCACCAACGGGACACCTCTACAATGAGCAGTTCTTC. It codes for CASSPTGHLYNEQFF.

The rearrangement uses TRBV19 and TRBJ1-2, with TRBD1 as a possible D gene (5 bases). The CDR3 length is 19 residues. Per the germline V gene, CDR1 is LNHDA and CDR2 is SQIVND (reference sequence). The ends were cut back, 2 bases at V and 0 bases at J, with 22 bases in the middle. This CDR3 reads CASSITGRGYPSANYGYTF. The DNA of the CDR3 is TGTGCCAGTAGTATAACGGGACGGGGGTACCCTTCGGCTAACTATGGCTACACCTTC.

The chain joins TRBV10-3 to TRBJ1-1; 8 bases align to TRBD1. Germline V CDR1 and CDR2: ENHRY, SYGVKD. CDR3 size: 14 residues. J was trimmed by 1 base and V by 6 bases; bases with no gene match: 4. The CDR3, as DNA: TGTGCCATCAGGATGGACAGGGCGAACACTGAAGCTTTCTTT. Amino acid sequence: CAIRMDRANTEAFF.